What follows describes a single TCR beta chain. The protocol was immunoSEQ multiplex PCR, while the TCRdb copy is restricted to in-frame clones and leaves out a portion. This sample yields about 5,700 clones, of which around 83% are seen a single time; 2.4% belongs to the top ten. This sample is part of a study of chemoradiotherapy in HPV16-positive cancers. Study context: Candidate HPV-specific clones and shared TCR motifs came from two HPV16-positive patients.

This CDR3 region has 15 residues. From germline, CDR1 is SGHNT and CDR2 YYREEE (reference sequence). V dropped 1 base and J dropped 7 bases, with 14 bases sitting between them. Samples were taken several times over chemoradiotherapy. The V gene is TRBV5-4, the J gene TRBJ2-2; D assignment may be TRBD1 or TRBD2 (5 bases each). This specimen was tumor tissue, taken from a patient who underwent chemoradiotherapy. This TCR came from a human donor with HPV-associated anogenital cancer. CDR3 region: CASSLSGTRGGELFF. CDR3 DNA: TGTGCCAGCAGCTTGTCTGGGACCCGGGGCGGGGAGCTGTTTTTT.